The rows below give T cell receptor beta chains drawn from one sample of a study of cytotoxic CD8 clonotypes in ibrutinib-treated CLL. Produced via immunoSEQ multiplex PCR; TCRdb's table is partial and in-frame only. The sample includes about 270,000 clones, 65% to 85% seen only once; the top ten take about 5.3%. The sequencing used PBMCs, collected at disease progression, from a patient treated with ibrutinib. These receptors all stem from a human donor with chronic lymphocytic leukemia. Each CDR3 is given with its conserved first and last residue. Fields, in order: D gene, clone size, J gene, V gene, CDR3 DNA, CDR3 protein. A D gene is named only where the DNA matches it firmly. The listing skips clone size in some rows; elsewhere it reads once, few, many or a size class.

-,few,TRBJ1-2,TRBV27,TGTGCCAGCAGTTTCCAGGCCACGCGGGGCTACACCTTC,CASSFQATRGYTF
TRBD1,-,TRBJ1-1,TRBV9,TGTGCCAGCAGCCTGGACAGGGGGGTCACTGAAGCTTTCTTT,CASSLDRGVTEAFF
-,-,TRBJ2-7,TRBV2,TGTGCCAGCAGTGACGGTCTGGGCAGCTCCTACGAGCAGTACTTC,CASSDGLGSSYEQYF
-,few,TRBJ2-6,TRBV27,TGTGCCAGCAGTTTACTTGGGGCTGGGGCCAACGTCCTGACTTTC,CASSLLGAGANVLTF
TRBD2,-,TRBJ2-7,TRBV19,TGTGCCAGTAGCAGACTAGCGGGAGAGACCGAGCAGTACTTC,CASSRLAGETEQYF
TRBD2,-,TRBJ2-7,TRBV27,TGTGCCAGTTCGTGGGGGACTAGCTACGAGCAGTACTTC,CASSWGTSYEQYF
-,-,TRBJ2-7,TRBV20-1,TGCAGTGCTAGATCCAACGAGCAGTACTTC,CSARSNEQYF
-,-,TRBJ1-2,TRBV7-9,TGTGCCAGCAGCTTCAGCAGTACTAACTATGGCTACACCTTC,CASSFSSTNYGYTF
TRBD1,-,TRBJ1-5,TRBV6-1,TGTGCCAGCAGCATGACAGGGAGGTTCAATCAGCCCCAGCATTTT,CASSMTGRFNQPQHF
-,-,TRBJ2-7,TRBV7-6,TGTGCCAGCAGCCGTCCCGGTGGGGACCAGACGCCCTACGAGCAGTACTTC,CASSRPGGDQTPYEQYF
-,-,TRBJ1-2,TRBV7-2,TGTGCCAGCAGCCTACAGGGTCCTCTCACTGGCTACACCTTC,CASSLQGPLTGYTF
TRBD1,-,TRBJ1-2,TRBV27,TGTGCCAGCAGATACCACAGGGGTCGGGGTGTTTATGGCTACACCTTC,CASRYHRGRGVYGYTF
-,few,TRBJ2-4,TRBV29-1,TGCAGCGTTGTCGGTGGGGGGGCCAAAAACATTCAGTACTTC,CSVVGGGAKNIQYF
-,-,TRBJ2-1,TRBV4-1,TGCGCCAGGGAGGGCAGTTATAACAATGAGCAGTTCTTC,CAREGSYNNEQFF
TRBD1,once,TRBJ2-3,TRBV27,TGTGCCAGCAGTTGGGACAGGGCCACAGATACGCAGTATTTT,CASSWDRATDTQYF
TRBD2,-,TRBJ2-3,TRBV7-2,TGTGCCAGCAGCTTAACCGCGGGGGTCAGCACAGATACGCAGTATTTT,CASSLTAGVSTDTQYF